A selection of T cell receptor beta chains follows, all from one sample in a study of immune evolution from preneoplasia to lung adenocarcinoma. Sequencing used immunoSEQ multiplex PCR; TCRdb keeps in-frame clones, though not all of them. Counted here are about 14,000 clones, 80% occurring once; the ten biggest clones make up 4.9%. Sequencing input: FFPE minimally invasive lung adenocarcinoma tissue. These receptors were taken from a person aged 65 to 85 with lung adenocarcinoma. Each CDR3 is given with its conserved first and last residue. D genes are given only for firm matches. The size entry is marked missing in some rows and otherwise reads once, few, many or a size class.

j_call clone_size v_call d_call cdr3_nt cdr3_aa
TRBJ1-3 - TRBV10-3 - TGTGCCATCAGTGCCTTGACAGAAAACACCATATATTTT CAISALTENTIYF
TRBJ1-4 - TRBV6-5 - TGTGCCAGCAGGGACAGTCACAATGAAAAACTGTTTTTT CASRDSHNEKLFF
TRBJ2-1 once TRBV20-1 - TGCAGTGCCCCGGGTGTAAGTGAGCAGTTCTTC CSAPGVSEQFF
TRBJ2-7 - TRBV5-1 TRBD2 TGCGCCAGCAGCTTTCTAGCGGGGACCTACGAGCAGTACTTC CASSFLAGTYEQYF
TRBJ2-2 - TRBV19 - TGTGCCAGTAGTATAGCTTTCTTCGTGGGGGAGCTGTTTTTT CASSIAFFVGELFF
TRBJ2-2 - TRBV7-2 - TGTGCCAGCAGCCCCGGGACACCAGGGAGCGGGGAGCTGTTTTTT CASSPGTPGSGELFF
TRBJ2-7 - TRBV29-1 TRBD1 TGCAGCGTTGAAGGACCCGGGACAGGGCGGCGAAACGAGCAGTACTTC CSVEGPGTGRRNEQYF
TRBJ2-7 - TRBV7-9 TRBD2 TGTGCCAGCAGCCAAATAACTAGCGCGGGGGAGCAGTACTTC CASSQITSAGEQYF
TRBJ1-5 few TRBV2 - TGTGCCAGCAGTGAAGCGACAAACAGTCAGCCCCAGCATTTT CASSEATNSQPQHF
TRBJ2-7 - TRBV2 - TGTGCCAGCGCTACAGATAAGGGCCCGTACGAGCAGTACTTC CASATDKGPYEQYF